Below are 14 T cell receptor beta chains sequenced from a single sample in a study of a mutant IDH1 vaccine in newly diagnosed glioma. The repertoire was sequenced with immunoSEQ multiplex PCR; TCRdb's copy has only in-frame clones and lacks some. The sample includes approximately 61,000 clones, about four fifths of them seen just once. These receptors lack a known antigen. The time point here: week 35, safety follow-up. A 20-mer mutant IDH1 peptide at 300 ug was injected subcutaneously with topical imiquimod. Sequences were derived from PBMCs, sampled from a glioma patient whose treatment included an IDH1 peptide vaccine. The receptor source for this set is a man between 35 and 55 years old with glioma.

This clone was recorded a few times. This sequence joins TRBV30 and TRBJ2-1; possible D gene TRBD2, 7 bases. Trimming removed 3 bases at V and 9 bases at J, with 9 bases between. Germline V gene sequence: CDR1 GTSNPN, CDR2 SVGIG (reference sequence). The CDR3 spans 11 residues. This chain's CDR3 is CAWRGGGEQFF. CDR3 DNA: TGTGCCTGGAGGGGAGGGGGTGAGCAGTTCTTC.

This clone showed up just once. The rearrangement uses TRBV5-8 and TRBJ2-1; the match to TRBD1 covers 7 bases. Germline assignment: CDR1 SGHTS and CDR2 YDEGEE. V was pared by 4 bases and J by 4 bases, with 8 bases of the junction left unmatched. This CDR3 is 15 amino acids long. The CDR3 sequence is CASSAGTAPYNEQFF. The CDR3, as DNA: TGTGCCAGCAGCGCCGGGACAGCGCCTTACAATGAGCAGTTCTTC.

By share, this clone counts as medium-sized (0.01 to 0.1%). This chain connects TRBV28 to TRBJ2-2; 8 bases align to TRBD2. The ends lost 5 bases at V and 6 bases at J; junction bases unmatched: 5. CDR3 size: 14 residues. The germline V gene encodes CDR1 MDHEN and CDR2 SYDVKM. Here the CDR3 DNA reads TGTGCCAGCAGTCAGACTAGCGCGGCCGGGGAGCTGTTTTTT. Protein sequence: CASSQTSAAGELFF.

The gene calls are TRBV10-3 and TRBJ1-2; D is unclear. Germline lookup yields CDR1 ENHRY and CDR2 SYGVKD. Trimming left V 0 bases short and J 3 bases short, with 8 bases between. CDR3 length: 14 amino acids. The CDR3 spells CAISESPGHYGYTF. For the CDR3, the DNA is TGTGCCATCAGTGAGTCTCCGGGTCACTATGGCTACACCTTC.

The chain links TRBV6-6 to TRBJ2-7, with D unresolved. The germline CDR1 and CDR2 sequences are MNHNY and SVGAGI (reference sequence). The CDR3 contains 13 residues. Trimming pared 6 bases from V and 2 bases from J, leaving 11 bases between. CDR3 in amino acids: CASRPLSAYEQYF. The CDR3 region has the DNA TGTGCCAGCAGACCCCTATCCGCCTACGAGCAGTACTTC.

The chain has TRBV5-1 and TRBJ1-2; the D is unclear. From germline, CDR1 is SGHRS and CDR2 YFSETQ. The CDR3 sequence is 13 residues long. V was trimmed by 3 bases and J by 5 bases, leaving 11 bases between them. The CDR3 DNA reads as TGCGCCAGCAGCTCCGACACGGGTTATGGCTACACCTTC. Amino acids: CASSSDTGYGYTF.

This chain uses TRBV5-1 with TRBJ2-2, with a possible D match to TRBD1 (6 bases). CDR3 length: 15 amino acids. V lost 2 bases, J lost 6 bases, and 14 bases lay in between. Germline-derived CDR1 and CDR2 are SGHRS and YFSETQ. CDR3 bases: TGCGCCAGCAGCTTCACAGGGAAGTCGGCCGGGGAGCTGTTTTTT. Its protein product is CASSFTGKSAGELFF.

This sequence joins TRBV6-5 and TRBJ2-1; possible D gene TRBD2, 6 bases. V was clipped by 0 bases and J by 0 bases, with 9 bases between them. From germline, CDR1 is MNHEY and CDR2 SVGAGI. This CDR3 spans 16 amino acids. In nucleotides, the CDR3 is TGTGCCAGCAGTTACTCGTTGCGGGACTCCTACAATGAGCAGTTCTTC. Residues: CASSYSLRDSYNEQFF.

This clone was observed once. The V gene is TRBV27, the J gene TRBJ2-7; tentative D call: TRBD2 (6 bases). The CDR3 loop spans 11 amino acids. V lost 6 bases, J lost 3 bases, and 6 bases lay in between. Germline CDR1 MNHEY, CDR2 SMNVEV (reference sequence). The CDR3 sequence is CASRGGYEQYF. DNA for the CDR3: TGTGCCAGCAGGGGGGGCTACGAGCAGTACTTC.

The V gene is TRBV10-3, the J gene TRBJ1-5, with 8 bases lining up with TRBD1. Trimming took 10 bases from V and 6 from J; bases not matched to a gene: 8. This CDR3 is built from 13 residues. Germline CDR1 and CDR2: ENHRY and SYGVKD. Here the CDR3 reads CATRTGLGQPQHF. In DNA, the CDR3 is TGTGCCACACGGACAGGGTTGGGTCAGCCCCAGCATTTT.

The CDR3 DNA reads TGTGCTAGTGGTAGTGACGTAGGCTATGAGCAGTACTTC. This gives the protein CASGSDVGYEQYF. This rearrangement joins TRBV12-5 to TRBJ2-7; D ambiguous. V shed 5 bases and J shed 7 bases, with 15 bases lying between them. This CDR3 comprises 13 residues. Germline CDR1 reads LGHNT; CDR2 reads FRNRAP.

This sequence joins TRBV9 and TRBJ2-5; 14 nucleotides align to TRBD2. The V gene end was trimmed by 3 bases and the J gene end by 1 base; junction bases not matched to a gene: 2. CDR1 and CDR2 from the germline V gene are SGDLS and YYNGEE. The CDR3 runs to 16 residues. The CDR3: CASSEGTSGGQETQYF. DNA for the CDR3: TGTGCCAGCAGCGAGGGGACTAGCGGGGGCCAAGAGACCCAGTACTTC.

V gene TRBV11-2 combines with J gene TRBJ2-3; D is uncertain. This CDR3 has 18 residues. Per the germline V gene, CDR1 is SGHAT and CDR2 is FQNNGV. V dropped 0 bases and J dropped 2 bases, with 18 bases sitting between them. In DNA form, the CDR3 reads TGTGCCAGCAGCTTAGATGGAGAGCAGAGTAGACTCACAGATACGCAGTATTTT. Its translation is CASSLDGEQSRLTDTQYF. The full variable domain, rest sourced from reference TRBV11-2 and TRBJ2-3, is EAGVAQSPRYKIIEKRQSVAFWCNPISGHATLYWYQQILGQGPKLLIQFQNNGVVDDSQLPKDRFSAERLKGVDSTLKIQPAKLEDSAVYLCASSLDGEQSRLTDTQYFGPGTRLTVL.

The chain links TRBV6-5 to TRBJ2-5; TRBD2 matches at 8 bases. The CDR3 contains 15 residues. Germline lookup yields CDR1 MNHEY and CDR2 SVGAGI. Trimming cost V 8 bases and J 5 bases; bases outside gene matches: 13. CDR3 residues: CASLTRSGGDETQYF. The CDR3 DNA reads as TGTGCCAGCCTTACCCGAAGCGGGGGAGATGAGACCCAGTACTTC.